A single sample gave rise to the 8 T cell receptor beta chains below, sequenced in a study of T cell responses to AZD1222 COVID-19 vaccine. Produced via immunoSEQ multiplex PCR; TCRdb's table is partial and in-frame only. The table includes over 90,000 clones, about nine tenths detected once. The sample here was peripheral blood, taken on day 0 of AZD1222 vaccination. All receptors derive from an adult in good health.

This chain joins TRBV7-9 and TRBJ1-2; 7 nucleotides line up with TRBD1. The V gene end was trimmed by 1 base and the J gene end by 4 bases; junction bases not matched to a gene: 6. The CDR3 totals 15 residues. The germline gives CDR1 SEHNR, CDR2 FQNEAQ (reference sequence). The CDR3 region is CASSLVLPGGYGYTF. In nucleotides, the CDR3 is TGTGCCAGCAGCTTAGTACTGCCAGGGGGCTATGGCTACACCTTC. The whole variable domain, filled in from reference TRBV7-9 and TRBJ1-2, reads DTGVSQNPRHKITKRGQNVTFRCDPISEHNRLYWYRQTLGQGPEFLTYFQNEAQLEKSRLLSDRFSAERPKGSFSTLEIQRTEQGDSAMYLCASSLVLPGGYGYTFGSGTRLTVV.

J is TRBJ2-7 and V is TRBV7-9; no clear D gene. Trimming pared 10 bases from V and 6 bases from J, leaving 7 bases between. Germline lookup yields CDR1 SEHNR and CDR2 FQNEAQ (reference sequence). This CDR3 contains 9 residues. The CDR3 DNA follows: TGTGCCACAAGGCCCGAGCAGTACTTC. Its protein product is CATRPEQYF.

This chain links TRBV27 with TRBJ1-1, with D possibly being TRBD1 (6 bases). The V gene's germline CDR1 is MNHEY and CDR2 SMNVEV (reference sequence). The CDR3 loop spans 16 amino acids. Trimming removed 4 bases from V and 2 bases from J, with 17 bases in between. The CDR3 region has the DNA TGTGCCAGCAGTTGGGGACAAGGAGTCAGAAACACTGAAGCTTTCTTT. Translating gives CASSWGQGVRNTEAFF.

The gene calls are TRBV4-2 and TRBJ2-5; 8 nucleotides align to TRBD2. CDR1 and CDR2 from the germline V gene are LGHNA and YNFKEQ. V trimming: 8 bases; J trimming: 1 base; junction bases outside the gene matches: 18. The CDR3 runs to 18 residues. The CDR3 loop is CASDPTSGEGRGQETQYF. CDR3 coding DNA: TGTGCCAGCGACCCTACTAGCGGAGAGGGACGGGGCCAAGAGACCCAGTACTTC.

The chain recombines TRBV5-1 with TRBJ2-1; a possible D gene is TRBD2 (5 bases). Germline lookup yields CDR1 SGHRS and CDR2 YFSETQ. V was shortened by 1 base and J by 6 bases, with 11 bases between the two germline ends. CDR3 length equals 14 residues. CDR3 DNA sequence: TGCGCCAGCAGCTTGAACTGGGAGACCAATGAGCAGTTCTTC. Amino acid sequence: CASSLNWETNEQFF.

V usage is TRBV28 and J usage is TRBJ1-5; 9 positions match TRBD1. This CDR3 has 15 residues. V dropped 3 bases and J dropped 5; count of bases not matched to a gene: 5. The germline V gene encodes CDR1 MDHEN and CDR2 SYDVKM. The CDR3: CASSLTGGFDQPQHF. In DNA form, the CDR3 reads TGTGCCAGCAGTTTGACAGGGGGGTTTGATCAGCCCCAGCATTTT.

V and J are TRBV7-2 and TRBJ2-3; D possibly corresponds to TRBD2 (5 bases). V shed 11 bases and J shed 2 bases, with 20 bases lying between them. The CDR3 contains 15 residues. Germline loops: CDR1 SGHTA, CDR2 FQGNSA. CDR3: CASTPPGTATDTQYF. The CDR3 DNA follows: TGTGCCTCGACCCCCCCGGGAACCGCCACAGATACGCAGTATTTT.

This chain uses TRBV7-3 with TRBJ2-1, with D perhaps matching TRBD1 (6 bases). V was trimmed by 1 base and J by 7 bases, leaving 14 bases between them. This CDR3 region has 15 residues. The V gene's germline CDR1 is SGHTA and CDR2 FQGTGA. CDR3 in DNA: TGTGCCAGCAGCTTAAATCCAGGGGCCCAGAATGAGCAGTTCTTC. Its protein is CASSLNPGAQNEQFF.